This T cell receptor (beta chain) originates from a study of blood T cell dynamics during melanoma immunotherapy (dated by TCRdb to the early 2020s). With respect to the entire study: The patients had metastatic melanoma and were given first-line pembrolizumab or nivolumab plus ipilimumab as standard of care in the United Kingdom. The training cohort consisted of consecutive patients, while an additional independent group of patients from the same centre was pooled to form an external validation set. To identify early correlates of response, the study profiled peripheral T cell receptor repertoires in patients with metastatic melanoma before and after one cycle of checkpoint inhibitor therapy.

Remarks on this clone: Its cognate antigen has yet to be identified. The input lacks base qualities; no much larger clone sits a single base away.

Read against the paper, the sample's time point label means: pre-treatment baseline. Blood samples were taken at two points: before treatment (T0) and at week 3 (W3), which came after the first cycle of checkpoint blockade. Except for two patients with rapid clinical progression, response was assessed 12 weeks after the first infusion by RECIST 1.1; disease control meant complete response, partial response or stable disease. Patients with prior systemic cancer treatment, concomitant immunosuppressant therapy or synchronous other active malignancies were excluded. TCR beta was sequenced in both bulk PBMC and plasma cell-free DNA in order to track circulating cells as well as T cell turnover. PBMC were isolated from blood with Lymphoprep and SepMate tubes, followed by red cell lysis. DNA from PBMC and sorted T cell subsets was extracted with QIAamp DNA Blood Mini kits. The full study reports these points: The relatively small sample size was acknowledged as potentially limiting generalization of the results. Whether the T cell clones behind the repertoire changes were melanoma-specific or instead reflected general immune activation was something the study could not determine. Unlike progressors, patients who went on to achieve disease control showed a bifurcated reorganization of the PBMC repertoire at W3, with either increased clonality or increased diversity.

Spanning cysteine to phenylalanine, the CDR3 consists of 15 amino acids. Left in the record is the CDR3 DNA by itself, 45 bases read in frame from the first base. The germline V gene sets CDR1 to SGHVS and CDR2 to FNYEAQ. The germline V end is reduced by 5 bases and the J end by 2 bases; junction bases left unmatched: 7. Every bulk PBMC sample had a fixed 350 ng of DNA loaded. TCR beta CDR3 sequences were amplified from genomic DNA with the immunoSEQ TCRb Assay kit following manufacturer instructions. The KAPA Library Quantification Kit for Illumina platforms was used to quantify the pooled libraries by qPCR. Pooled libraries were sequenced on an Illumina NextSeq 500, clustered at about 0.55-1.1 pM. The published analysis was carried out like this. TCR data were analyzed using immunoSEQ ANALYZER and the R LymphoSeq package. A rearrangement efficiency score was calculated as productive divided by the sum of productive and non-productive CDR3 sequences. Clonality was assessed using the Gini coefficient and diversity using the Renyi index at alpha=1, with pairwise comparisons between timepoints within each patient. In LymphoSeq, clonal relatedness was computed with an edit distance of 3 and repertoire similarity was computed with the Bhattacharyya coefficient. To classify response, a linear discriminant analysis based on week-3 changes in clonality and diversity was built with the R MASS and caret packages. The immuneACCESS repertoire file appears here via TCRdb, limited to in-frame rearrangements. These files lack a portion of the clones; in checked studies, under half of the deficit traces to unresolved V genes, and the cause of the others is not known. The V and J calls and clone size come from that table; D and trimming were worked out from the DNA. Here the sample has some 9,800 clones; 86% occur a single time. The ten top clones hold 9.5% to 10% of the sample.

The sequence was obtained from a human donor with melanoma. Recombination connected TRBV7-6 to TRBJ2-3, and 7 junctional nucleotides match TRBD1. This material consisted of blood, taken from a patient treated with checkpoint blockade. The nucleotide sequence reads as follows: TGTGCCAGCAGCCCTCTGACAGGGCCCACAGATACGCAGTATTTT. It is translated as CASSPLTGPTDTQYF.